The 23 T cell receptor beta chains in this list originate from one sample, sequenced in a study of OX40 agonist ivuxolimab in advanced cancers. TCRdb keeps only in-frame clones here, not all; method: immunoSEQ multiplex PCR. The sample includes over 30,000 clones, 89% of them seen just once. Here the sequenced sample was CD4+ or CD8+ T cells sorted from blood, taken in a trial of the OX40 agonist ivuxolimab. The receptor set was obtained from an adult with an advanced solid tumor such as melanoma, head and neck, liver or kidney cancer.

The chain couples TRBV19 to TRBJ2-3; TRBD1 agrees at 10 bases. V was clipped by 9 bases and J by 0 bases; unmatched bases: 9. Germline lookup yields CDR1 LNHDA and CDR2 SQIVND (reference sequence). This CDR3 comprises 16 residues. CDR3 residues: CASKDRDRGSTDTQYF. In DNA form, the CDR3 reads TGTGCCAGCAAAGACCGGGACAGGGGAAGCACAGATACGCAGTATTTT.

Regarding this clone: Different DNA sequences within this sample yield the same CDR3. The chain links TRBV9 to TRBJ2-7; D may correspond to TRBD1 or TRBD2 (5 bases each). This CDR3 has 13 residues. Germline V lookup: CDR1 SGDLS, CDR2 YYNGEE. Trimming cost V 0 bases and J 3 bases, with 7 bases left between them. The CDR3 DNA reads as TGTGCCAGCAGCGTAGGGGGGAGCTACGAGCAGTACTTC. This translates into CASSVGGSYEQYF.

V usage is TRBV19 and J usage is TRBJ2-7, with D perhaps matching TRBD1 (6 bases). With 10 bases removed from V and 6 bases from J, the gap between germline ends came to 16 bases. The length of the CDR3 is 12 residues. Germline-derived CDR1 and CDR2 are LNHDA and SQIVND (reference sequence). The CDR3 is CATMTGPGEQYF. Written as DNA, the CDR3 is TGTGCCACTATGACAGGACCAGGCGAGCAGTACTTC. Combining the CDR3 with reference TRBV19 and TRBJ2-7 gives the whole variable domain DGGITQSPKYLFRKEGQNVTLSCEQNLNHDAMYWYRQDPGQGLRLIYYSQIVNDFQKGDIAEGYSVSREKKESFPLTVTSAQKNPTAFYLCATMTGPGEQYFGPGTRLTVT.

Comments on this clone: At one end the junction does not follow the germline gene, possibly because of a read error. Other nucleotide sequences from this sample produce the same CDR3. The chain carries TRBV10-3 and TRBJ2-1; 10 positions match TRBD2. The CDR3 is 15 residues long. The germline CDR1 and CDR2 sequences are ENHRY and SYGVKD. The CDR3: CAISDRTSGYNEQFF. The DNA of the CDR3 is TGCGCCATCAGTGATAGGACTAGCGGCTACAATGAGCAGTTCTTC.

The V call is TRBV27, the J call TRBJ1-5, with 7 nucleotides matching TRBD1. This CDR3 has 12 amino acids. The germline gives CDR1 MNHEY, CDR2 SMNVEV (reference sequence). V shed 11 bases, J shed 2 bases, and the junction held 3 bases outside the gene matches. For the CDR3, the DNA is TGTGCCTCCGGACAGGGCAATCAGCCCCAGCATTTT. Its protein product is CASGQGNQPQHF.

CDR3 sequence reads: CASSLVISGGADYGYTF. CDR3 DNA: TGTGCCAGCAGCTTGGTCATCTCAGGGGGCGCGGACTATGGCTACACCTTC. This chain links TRBV5-6 with TRBJ1-2; 8 bases align to TRBD1. CDR1 SGHDT and CDR2 YYEEEE come from the germline V gene. The CDR3 is made up of 17 amino acids. Trimming cost V 0 bases and J 3 bases; bases outside gene matches: 10.

The gene calls are TRBV7-8 and TRBJ1-1; no reliable D call. CDR3 size: 14 residues. V was cut by 5 bases and J by 8 bases, with 18 bases left in between. CDR1 is SGHVS and CDR2 is FQNEAQ in the germline V gene. CDR3 DNA sequence: TGTGCCAGCAGCCACGGGAGCGGTCGAACCGAAGCTTTCTTT. Its translation is CASSHGSGRTEAFF.

The rearrangement joins TRBV29-1 to TRBJ2-7, with TRBD1 identical over 10 bases. Germline V lookup: CDR1 SQVTM, CDR2 ANQGSEA. Germline trimming cut 6 bases from V and 6 bases from J; bases unmatched to any gene: 2. This CDR3 is built from 11 residues. The CDR3 reads CSVGTGVEQYF. In DNA, the CDR3 is TGCAGCGTCGGGACAGGGGTCGAGCAGTACTTC.

The chain couples TRBV6-5 to TRBJ1-1; a possible D gene is TRBD1 (5 bases). V dropped 2 bases and J dropped 1 base, with 5 bases sitting between them. The CDR3 runs 13 residues. Germline assignment: CDR1 MNHEY and CDR2 SVGAGI. CDR3 protein: CASSYGGNTEAFF. In DNA, the CDR3 is TGTGCCAGCAGTTACGGGGGGAACACTGAAGCTTTCTTT.

The chain carries TRBV6-6 and TRBJ1-5; TRBD1 is a possible D gene (6 bases). The CDR3 totals 13 residues. The germline V gene encodes CDR1 MNHNY and CDR2 SVGAGI (reference sequence). V gave up 4 bases and J gave up 6 bases, with 10 bases separating them. DNA of the CDR3: TGTGCCAGCAGTTCAGGGGAGGGTCAGCCCCAGCATTTT. Translated: CASSSGEGQPQHF.

The chain employs TRBV2 and TRBJ1-6; D gene ambiguous. CDR3 length equals 18 residues. V was shortened by 2 bases and J by 0 bases, with 14 bases between the two germline ends. Germline V gene lookup returns CDR1 SNHLY and CDR2 FYNNEI. The CDR3 sequence is CASSELGRPSSYNSPLHF. Written as DNA, the CDR3 is TGTGCCAGCAGTGAATTAGGACGCCCGAGCTCCTATAATTCACCCCTCCACTTT.

The rearrangement uses TRBV14 and TRBJ1-5, with D unresolved. The CDR3 has 12 residues. Germline V lookup: CDR1 SGHDN, CDR2 FVKESK. The V gene lost 1 base and the J gene lost 5 bases, with 3 bases spanning the gap. The CDR3 reads CASSQGDQPQHF. CDR3 nucleotide sequence: TGTGCCAGCAGCCAAGGGGATCAGCCCCAGCATTTT.

This chain connects TRBV10-3 to TRBJ2-7, with 13 bases identical to TRBD2. V was clipped by 11 bases and J by 6 bases; unmatched bases: 10. The V gene's germline CDR1 is ENHRY and CDR2 SYGVKD. The CDR3 loop spans 14 amino acids. The CDR3 bases are TGTGCCGGTTGGGCACTAGCGGGAGGGCCCGAGCAGTACTTC. Translating gives CAGWALAGGPEQYF.

This sequence joins TRBV5-5 and TRBJ2-7; 11 bases agree with TRBD1. Unmatched junction bases numbered 6, after V lost 0 bases and J lost 4 bases. CDR1 and CDR2 (germline): SGHKS, YYEKEE (reference sequence). This CDR3 has 16 residues. The CDR3 DNA is TGTGCCAGCAGCTTGGTTGGGGGACAGGGGGAGTACGAGCAGTACTTC. It codes for CASSLVGGQGEYEQYF.

V gene TRBV13 combines with J gene TRBJ1-1; D remains ambiguous. The CDR3 runs to 14 residues. Trimming stripped 1 base from V and 1 base from J, with 7 bases between. Germline-derived CDR1 and CDR2 are PRHDT and FYEKMQ (reference sequence). The chain's CDR3 is CASSLEGQNTEAFF. In DNA form, the CDR3 reads TGTGCCAGCAGCTTAGAGGGTCAGAACACTGAAGCTTTCTTT.

This chain links TRBV28 with TRBJ2-3, with D uncertain. Germline V gene data show CDR1 as MDHEN and CDR2 as SYDVKM. The CDR3 is 17 amino acids. V was shortened by 2 bases and J by 0 bases, with 15 bases between the two germline ends. The CDR3 nucleotides read TGTGCCAGCAGTTTAGGTAGCAGCTACACTAGCACAGATACGCAGTATTTT. Protein product: CASSLGSSYTSTDTQYF.

The rearrangement joins TRBV6-1 to TRBJ2-7; a possible D gene is TRBD2 (6 bases). CDR3 length equals 13 residues. Trimming pared 4 bases from V and 2 bases from J, leaving 9 bases between. Germline V CDR1 and CDR2: MNHNS, SASEGT. The CDR3 nucleotides are TGTGCCAGCAGTGCGTCTAGCGCCTACGAGCAGTACTTC. It specifies CASSASSAYEQYF.

The chain links TRBV13 to TRBJ1-6; weak D call: TRBD1 (5 bases). The CDR3 has 15 amino acids. V lost 5 bases and J lost 4, with 12 bases in between. Germline CDR1 and CDR2: PRHDT and FYEKMQ (reference sequence). CDR3 amino acids: CASSPDRGYNSPLHF. CDR3 coding DNA: TGTGCCAGCAGCCCCGACAGAGGGTATAATTCACCCCTCCACTTT.

This chain uses TRBV7-9 with TRBJ1-1; D uncertain. Per germline, CDR1 SEHNR and CDR2 FQNEAQ (reference sequence). The CDR3 sequence is 13 residues long. V was clipped by 5 bases and J by 4 bases, with 11 bases between them. This CDR3 is CASSQTEITEAFF. CDR3 DNA sequence: TGTGCCAGCAGCCAAACAGAAATCACTGAAGCTTTCTTT.

The rearrangement links TRBV2 to TRBJ1-3; a possible D gene is TRBD1 (5 bases). This CDR3 region has 15 residues. V lost 8 bases, J lost 0 bases, and 14 bases lay in between. Germline lookup yields CDR1 SNHLY and CDR2 FYNNEI. The CDR3 loop reads CASSGGTSSGNTIYF. CDR3 bases: TGTGCCAGCTCTGGGGGGACTTCCTCTGGAAACACCATATATTTT.

The rearrangement joins TRBV5-1 to TRBJ2-2; 8 nucleotides agree with TRBD2. V trimming: 4 bases; J trimming: 6 bases; junction bases outside the gene matches: 8. CDR3 length: 15 residues. The germline V gene encodes CDR1 SGHRS and CDR2 YFSETQ. This chain's CDR3 is CASSLGPRGAGELFF. The CDR3 bases are TGCGCCAGCAGCCTGGGACCGCGGGGGGCCGGGGAGCTGTTTTTT.

J is TRBJ2-1 and V is TRBV19; D is possibly TRBD1 or TRBD2 (5 bases each). Trimming shortened V by 5 bases and J by 9 bases, and 17 bases separated the two germline ends. The CDR3 length is 14 residues. The germline gives CDR1 LNHDA, CDR2 SQIVND (reference sequence). This CDR3 reads CASSPHAGGSEQFF. Written as DNA, the CDR3 is TGTGCCAGTAGTCCTCATGCTGGGGGTAGTGAGCAGTTCTTC.

The V gene is TRBV28, the J gene TRBJ2-2, with 9 nucleotides matching TRBD2. The J segment lost 1 base and the V segment lost 1 base, leaving 10 bases of the junction unmatched. Germline CDR1 MDHEN, CDR2 SYDVKM. The CDR3 is 19 residues long. The CDR3 DNA reads as TGTGCCAGCAGTTTATACTGGGCGATGACTAGCGGGAACACCGGGGAGCTGTTTTTT. Residues: CASSLYWAMTSGNTGELFF.